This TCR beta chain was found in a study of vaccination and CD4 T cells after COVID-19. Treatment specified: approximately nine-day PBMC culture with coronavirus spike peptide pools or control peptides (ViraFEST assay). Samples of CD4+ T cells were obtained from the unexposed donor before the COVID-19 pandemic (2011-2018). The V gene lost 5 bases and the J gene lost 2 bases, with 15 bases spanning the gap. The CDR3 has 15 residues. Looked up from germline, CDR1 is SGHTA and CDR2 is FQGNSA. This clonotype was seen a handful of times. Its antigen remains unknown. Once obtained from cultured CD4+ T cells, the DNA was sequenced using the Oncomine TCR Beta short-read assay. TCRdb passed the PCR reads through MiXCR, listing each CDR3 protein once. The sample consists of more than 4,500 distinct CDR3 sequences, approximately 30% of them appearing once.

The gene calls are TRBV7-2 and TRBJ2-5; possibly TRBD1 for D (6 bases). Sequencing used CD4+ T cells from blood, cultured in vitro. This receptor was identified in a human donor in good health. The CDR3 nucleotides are TGTGCCAGCAGCAGAAGGACAGAGATACAAGAGACCCAGTACTTC. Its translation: CASSRRTEIQETQYF.